The clone carrying this T cell receptor (beta chain) was found a few times. It was with 60 Vbeta and 13 Jbeta primers that the PCR ran. Clones were sequenced by immunoSEQ multiplex PCR, and TCRdb holds only the in-frame ones, with some missing. The profile shows some 130,000 clones, more than 8% of them singletons. This entry is derived from a study of cytomegalovirus exposure and HLA in healthy donors. On the study more broadly: Researchers previously reported finding 100 million or so unique TCR beta sequences from 170 million or so T cells.

After removal of 5 bases from V and 4 bases from J, the junction contained 7 bases not matched to a gene. CDR3 length: 13 amino acids. Germline V gives CDR1 GTSNPN, CDR2 SVGIG (reference sequence). The clonotype was recovered from a man aged 50 to 59 in good health and CMV-seronegative. The sample comprised PBMCs. This chain connects TRBV30 to TRBJ1-2, with 7 positions matching TRBD1. The CDR3 bases are TGTGCCTGGCAAACACAGGGGATCTATGGCTACACCTTC. It encodes CAWQTQGIYGYTF.